This T cell receptor (beta chain) was sequenced in a study of cytomegalovirus exposure and HLA in healthy donors. Study results and limitations: In an earlier analysis, about 87% or about 30%: the productive usage of most TCR beta V segments. The majority of CMV-associated TCR beta chains were reported as apparently HLA-restricted in a later analysis. Among immune exposure information, only CMV serostatus was available. Later analysis identified 16,951 TCR beta sequences associated with HLA alleles, using a false discovery rate threshold of 0.05.

This clone has a handful of counts. Its antigen is unidentified. The PCR used 60 Vbeta and 13 Jbeta primers. Sequenced by immunoSEQ multiplex PCR; TCRdb stores in-frame clones only, minus some. This sample has about 65,000 clones, with 62% found just once. Trimming took 9 bases from V and 4 from J; bases not matched to a gene: 7. CDR1 MNHEY and CDR2 SVGAGI come from the germline V gene. This CDR3 has 14 residues. The sample comprised PBMCs. This chain joins TRBV6-5 and TRBJ1-5; 9 bases line up with TRBD1. The sequence came from a man aged 25-45 years in good health and CMV-seronegative. CDR3 region: CASQGQGGNQPQHF. The DNA of the CDR3 is TGTGCCAGTCAGGGACAGGGAGGGAATCAGCCCCAGCATTTT.